Following are 3 T cell receptor beta chains from one sample sequenced in a study of T cell repertoires in cytomegalovirus infection. TCRdb reprocessed the reads via MiXCR and lists one record per CDR3 protein. The top ten clones hold 7.5% to 9% of a sample with roughly 640,000 distinct CDR3 sequences, approximately 24% of them seen once. The material sequenced was CD8+ T cells from PBMCs. These receptors came from a human donor in good health (CMV status not recorded). Some clones in this sample may be carry-over from other donors' samples.

Of note for this clonotype: Given a much more abundant clone one base away, this may be a read error. The J gene is TRBJ2-2, the V gene TRBV28; 8 nucleotides align to TRBD1. CDR3 size: 15 residues. Trimming cost V 10 bases and J 6 bases; bases outside gene matches: 13. Looked up from germline, CDR1 is MDHEN and CDR2 is SYDVKM. The CDR3 sequence is CANSRDRGVAGELFF. CDR3 sequence (DNA): TGTGCCAACAGCCGCGACAGGGGCGTTGCCGGGGAGCTGTTTTTT.

This clonotype came up a few times. This rearrangement joins TRBV4-3 to TRBJ2-2; D unresolved. Germline V CDR1 and CDR2: LGHNA, YSLEER. With 6 bases removed from V and 6 bases from J, the gap between germline ends came to 8 bases. This CDR3 spans 12 amino acids. CDR3 in DNA: TGCGCCAGCAGACGAGGATCCGGGGAGCTGTTTTTT. Amino acids: CASRRGSGELFF.

This clonotype was counted between two and nine times. This CDR3 is CASSYSPGHNEQFF. CDR3 DNA: TGTGCCAGCAGTTACTCGCCGGGACACAATGAGCAGTTCTTC. The chain is built from TRBV6-5 and TRBJ2-1, with D possibly called TRBD1 or TRBD2 (5 bases each). This CDR3 is built from 14 residues. V was trimmed by 0 bases and J by 5 bases, leaving 8 bases between them. Germline V gives CDR1 MNHEY, CDR2 SVGAGI.